This TCR beta chain is from a study of blood T cells in healthy people across ages (dated by TCRdb to between 2014 and 2016). Context from the whole study: Template switching captured roughly one uniquely barcoded TCR beta cDNA molecule per two T cells in model experiments. Using deep sequencing normalized with unique cDNA molecular identifiers, the study measured how TCR beta repertoire diversity changes with age. The donors were split into four age groups: young (average 16 years), middle-aged (roughly 40), aged (more than 55) and long-lived (roughly 88). To avoid experimental bias, donors of different ages were distributed randomly across sequencing lanes. Using the same blood draw, the study looked at two additional independent replicas of 1 million unique cDNA reads for two donors, one aged 18 to 30 and the other aged 80 or older. General study outcomes and caveats: The CMV infection status of donors was not known, potentially confounding age-related changes in expanded clonotypes. Observed TCR beta diversity per million T cells fell roughly linearly with age, and a significant reduction was already apparent by age roughly 40. There was a strong correlation between observed TCR beta diversity and the percentage of naive T cells measured by flow cytometry. Estimates of total diversity from one million sequenced T cells were regarded as lower bounds and underestimates. The long-lived group showed more naive CD4+ T cells, fewer expanded clones and increased TCR diversity than the aged group, suggesting age selection. Because profiling used bulk unsorted PBMCs, naive and antigen-experienced compartments could not be compared conclusively.

The donors were 40 or so Caucasian individuals from Russia, aged about 6 to 100 years, who were systemically healthy. Around 9.9 milliliters of peripheral blood were collected from each donor into EDTA-treated Vacutainer tubes. Ficoll-Paque density-gradient centrifugation was used to isolate PBMCs, with at least 6.5 million per sample. Trizol reagent was used to extract total RNA from PBMCs, with at least 5 micrograms per sample. The percentages of naive CD45RAhigh/CD27high T cells were determined by flow cytometry on a PBMC aliquot from every donor. The CDR3 holds 13 amino acids from the cysteine to the phenylalanine. Only CDR3 DNA remains: 39 bases, in frame from the first base. The V and J ends are trimmed by 7 bases and 3 bases, leaving 12 bases between them. From the germline V gene, CDR1 is MNHNS and CDR2 is SASEGT. The library was generated by 5' RACE. TCRdb names Illumina HiSeq 2500 as the instrument used. A second PCR of about 6 to 11 cycles was performed with a sample-barcoded 5' primer and a J-beta primer mix. A template-switch 5' adaptor carrying 12 random nucleotides introduced a unique molecular identifier onto each TCR beta cDNA molecule. At least 2.5 million CDR3-containing paired-end reads were obtained from each sample. The Mint cDNA synthesis kit, primed by a TRBC-specific oligonucleotide, was used to synthesize first-strand cDNA from all RNA. After uracil-DNA glycosylase treatment, a first 18-cycle PCR used universal primers M1SS and BC2_uni_R on all cDNA. The published analysis was carried out like this. Normalization of each sample was performed by random selection of 1 million high-quality reads, each carrying a distinct molecular identifier. Instead of being binned into consensus sequences, reads that shared molecular identifiers were thrown out. CDR3 identification, clonotype clustering and error correction used MiTCR with a Q25 quality threshold and the strictest error-elimination algorithm. Lower-bound total TCR beta diversity was estimated with a nonparametric unseen species model using Euler transformation. TCRdb trimmed public reads at Q25 via fastp, called clones via MiXCR and kept in-frame beta chains. Every entry covers one CDR3 protein and lists the most common genes and DNA from its rows. TCRdb, rather than the study authors, made the V and J calls. The sample yields roughly 800,000 distinct CDR3 sequences; about 34% were counted once. Jointly, the top ten make up about an eighth of the sample.

Concerning this clonotype: The antigen this receptor binds is unknown. No much larger clonotype is one base removed from it; base qualities were not supplied.

The source is a man aged 18 to 30 in good health. This chain is built from TRBV6-1 and TRBJ1-2, with no reliable assignment of the D segment. Specimen: blood. The CDR3 reads as follows: CASIRFADYGYTF. The base sequence is TGTGCCAGCATAAGGTTCGCGGACTATGGCTACACCTTC.